This T cell receptor (beta chain) was sequenced in a study of tumor and adjacent non-tumor tissue in lung cancer (dated by TCRdb to the late 2010s). Background for the entire study: The cohort included around eleven adenocarcinoma, a couple of squamous cell carcinoma and 1 small cell lung cancer patients. Among the approximately 15 patients, ages ranged from roughly 31 to 85 years, some ten were men and 5 were women, and disease was TNM stage I to III. Sequencing produced fewer than 150,000,000 productive TCRbeta reads in total, an average of approximately 4.5 million reads per sample. The study compared bulk TCRbeta repertoires from lung tumor tissue and matched distant non-tumor lung tissue of over 13 lung cancer patients. TCRbeta CDR3 sequencing was performed on roughly 32 paired specimens, with one tumor sample and one normal lung sample collected per patient. Paper-wide results and their limitations: The top 100 clones made up a significantly larger cumulative share of the repertoire in normal lung than in tumor tissue. TCR diversity (inverse Simpson) was significantly higher in tumor than in normal lung tissue (approximately 440 vs 150, P = 0.0075, Mann-Whitney U test). Because peripheral blood was not sequenced, blood TCRbeta repertoires in the lung cancer patients of the study were not examined. The methods do not name the sequencing platform or mention unique molecular identifiers. Only approximately 14 patients were included in the cohort, and the need for larger samples and more detailed clinical data was noted by the authors. TCR diversity was significantly higher in younger patients, and higher tumor TCR diversity was associated with shorter overall and disease-free survival.

Libraries were made using multiplex PCR. For sequencing, an Illumina HiSeq 2500 was employed. TCRbeta libraries were constructed through three rounds of nested PCR with primers (Table S4) according to protocols adapted from ARM-PCR. Before sequencing, PCR products of 200-500 bp were cut from the gel and purified using the QIAquick gel extraction kit. Turning to the authors' computational methods: Trimmomatic was used to clean the reads, FLASH merged the cleaned reads into complete CDR3 sequences, and MiTCR assigned the sequences to V(D)J germline segments. Clonal diversity was calculated as the inverse Simpson's index using VDJtools. In-frame sequences lacking a premature stop codon were counted as productive reads. TCRdb trimmed public reads at Q25 via fastp, called clones via MiXCR and kept in-frame beta chains. CDR3 protein sequences are deduplicated, and each keeps its most common genes and DNA. What appears here as the V and J calls and clone size reflects TCRdb's work, not the paper's. The sample table shows under 80,000 distinct CDR3 sequences, and roughly 77% are seen once. More than 40% of the sample goes to the ten largest clones.

As concerns this clonotype: What this receptor recognizes is not known. Per-base quality was not reported, and no clone a single base away is much larger than it.

V and J are truncated by 0 bases and 8 bases respectively, leaving an intervening sequence of 21 bases. As encoded in the germline V gene, CDR1 is LGHNA while CDR2 is YNFKEQ. The CDR3 starts with the cysteine, ends with the phenylalanine, and has 17 residues. Left in the record is the CDR3 DNA by itself, 51 bases read in frame from the first base. RNA was isolated from bulk unsorted tissue, and RNA quality was assessed with a NanoDrop ND-1000 and an Agilent 2100. The normal lung samples consisted of distant non-tumor tissue collected more than 3 cm from the tumor edge. Donors were newly diagnosed lung cancer patients admitted for thoracic surgery in China between August and November 2014, without prior chemotherapy. Patients who had received previous radiotherapy or chemotherapy, or who had another concurrent cancer, were excluded from the study. Pieces of surgical tissue measuring roughly 1-2 cm3 were kept in RNAlater solution and stored at -80 degrees C until use.

This TCR was sampled from a man in his 60s with non-small cell lung cancer. The chain is made from TRBV4-2 and TRBJ2-3, with TRBD2 perhaps the D gene, on 5 matching bases. The sample taken for sequencing was distant non-tumor lung tissue. The CDR3 region: CASSQERATLPRATQYF. DNA sequence: TGTGCCAGCAGCCAAGAGAGGGCCACACTCCCAAGAGCTACGCAGTATTTT.